The rows below give T cell receptor beta chains drawn from one sample of a study of STAT3 mutations in large granular lymphocyte leukemia. Method: immunoSEQ multiplex PCR; TCRdb's copy keeps in-frame clones and lacks some. Among 20,000 to 30,000 clones listed, approximately 94% were seen once. The specimen was peripheral blood mononuclear cells. The receptor set was obtained from a man in his forties or fifties with T-cell large granular lymphocyte leukemia. Some clones in this sample may be carry-over from other donors' samples. Each CDR3 is given with its conserved first and last residue. The D gene is left open where the match is weak. The size of a clone is reported for some rows only, either as once, few or many, or as a class for expanded clones.

j_gene | v_gene | abundance | len | d_gene | CDR3aa | CDR3nt
TRBJ1-4 | TRBV6-5 | . | 15 | . | CASRRGYNQEEKLFF | TGTGCCAGCAGACGGGGCTATAATCAGGAAGAAAAACTGTTTTTT
TRBJ1-1 | TRBV25-1 | . | 13 | . | CASSNEMNTEAFF | TGTGCCAGCAGCAACGAGATGAACACTGAAGCTTTCTTT
TRBJ2-5 | TRBV5-4 | . | 17 | TRBD2 | CASSPSMTSGAKETQYF | TGTGCCAGCAGCCCGTCAATGACTAGCGGCGCTAAGGAGACCCAGTACTTC
TRBJ1-1 | TRBV30 | . | 14 | . | CAWSVQGQRAEAFF | TGTGCCTGGAGTGTACAGGGTCAGAGGGCTGAAGCTTTCTTT
TRBJ1-6 | TRBV5-5 | . | 12 | . | CASSDRYSPLHF | TGTGCCAGCAGTGACAGATATTCACCCCTCCACTTT
TRBJ1-2 | TRBV5-1 | . | 14 | . | CASSLETGIYGYTF | TGCGCCAGCAGCTTGGAGACAGGAATCTATGGCTACACCTTC
TRBJ2-5 | TRBV7-9 | . | 15 | TRBD2 | CASSFLSGGSETQYF | TGTGCCAGCAGCTTCCTAAGCGGGGGGTCAGAGACCCAGTACTTC
TRBJ2-7 | TRBV27 | . | 12 | . | CASFSSSYEQYF | TGTGCCAGTTTCTCGAGCTCCTACGAGCAGTACTTC
TRBJ2-5 | TRBV7-9 | . | 14 | TRBD2 | CASSLGLALETQYF | TGTGCCAGCAGCCTGGGACTAGCCCTGGAGACCCAGTACTTC
TRBJ2-3 | TRBV9 | . | 13 | . | CASSGWSGDTQYF | TGTGCCAGCAGCGGGTGGAGTGGAGATACGCAGTATTTT
TRBJ1-6 | TRBV5-1 | . | 14 | . | CASSLIEGNSPLHF | TGCGCCAGCAGCTTGATAGAGGGAAATTCACCCCTCCACTTT
TRBJ1-2 | TRBV19 | . | 15 | TRBD1 | CASSPGTGSNYGYTF | TGTGCCAGTAGTCCGGGGACAGGGTCTAACTATGGCTACACCTTC
TRBJ1-1 | TRBV7-2 | once | 14 | TRBD1 | CASSLATGTGEAFF | TGTGCCAGCAGCTTAGCGACAGGGACGGGTGAAGCTTTCTTT
TRBJ2-7 | TRBV27 | . | 17 | TRBD1 | CASSPYLRQGHSYEQYF | TGTGCCAGCAGTCCGTACCTCCGACAGGGTCACTCCTACGAGCAGTACTTC
TRBJ1-2 | TRBV27 | . | 13 | . | CASSMEGGYGYTF | TGTGCCAGCAGTATGGAGGGGGGCTATGGCTACACCTTC
TRBJ1-3 | TRBV30 | . | 14 | . | CAWSTRGSGNTIYF | TGTGCCTGGTCGACGCGGGGCTCTGGAAACACCATATATTTT
TRBJ2-3 | TRBV7-9 | once | 19 | TRBD2 | CASSRLAGRFFSSTDTQYF | TGTGCCAGCAGCCGACTAGCGGGGCGATTTTTCTCTAGCACAGATACGCAGTATTTT
TRBJ2-1 | TRBV27 | once | 13 | TRBD2 | CASSWIAGVEQFF | TGTGCCAGCAGTTGGATTGCGGGGGTTGAGCAGTTCTTC
TRBJ1-5 | TRBV30 | . | 14 | . | CAWAQRGQNQPQHF | TGTGCCTGGGCGCAAAGGGGACAAAATCAGCCCCAGCATTTT
TRBJ2-7 | TRBV13 | . | 14 | . | CASSLGPPSHEQYF | TGTGCCAGCAGCTTAGGCCCGCCGAGCCACGAGCAGTACTTC
TRBJ2-7 | TRBV9 | . | 15 | TRBD2 | CASSVGRGGAYEQYF | TGTGCCAGCAGCGTCGGAAGGGGAGGGGCCTACGAGCAGTACTTC
TRBJ2-5 | TRBV27 | few | 13 | . | CASSSTKWETQYF | TGTGCCAGCAGTAGCACCAAATGGGAGACCCAGTACTTC
TRBJ1-6 | TRBV6-6 | . | 14 | . | CATLYTGGNSPLHF | TGTGCCACCCTATACACAGGAGGGAATTCACCCCTCCACTTT
TRBJ2-4 | TRBV28 | . | 14 | TRBD1 | CASSPGQVVNIQYF | TGTGCCAGCAGCCCGGGACAGGTGGTAAACATTCAGTACTTC
TRBJ1-1 | TRBV2 | . | 13 | TRBD1 | CASIATGGTLPFF | TGTGCCAGCATCGCGACAGGGGGCACGTTGCCTTTCTTT
TRBJ1-1 | TRBV29-1 | . | 14 | . | CSVAGVLVNTEAFF | TGCAGCGTTGCCGGGGTGTTGGTGAACACTGAAGCTTTCTTT
TRBJ1-1 | TRBV11-3 | . | 17 | . | CASSLEGPENYGPEAFF | TGTGCCAGCAGCTTAGAAGGACCCGAAAACTACGGACCTGAAGCTTTCTTT
TRBJ1-2 | TRBV4-3 | . | 13 | . | CASSQDQAVGYTF | TGCGCCAGCAGCCAAGATCAGGCAGTTGGCTACACCTTC
TRBJ1-6 | TRBV4-1 | . | 13 | . | CASSQLPDSPLHF | TGCGCCAGCAGCCAACTTCCAGATTCACCCCTCCACTTT
TRBJ2-2 | TRBV4-3 | . | 15 | TRBD1 | CASSQRDRGIGELFF | TGCGCCAGCAGCCAAAGGGACAGGGGCATCGGGGAGCTGTTTTTT
TRBJ1-1 | TRBV7-2 | . | 13 | . | CASRIDGNTEAFF | TGTGCCAGCAGAATCGACGGGAACACTGAAGCTTTCTTT
TRBJ1-4 | TRBV11-2 | . | 14 | . | CASSRGRSNEKLFF | TGTGCCAGCAGCCGAGGGCGGTCTAATGAAAAACTGTTTTTT
TRBJ2-2 | TRBV7-9 | . | 16 | TRBD2 | CASSPPSGGAHGELFF | TGTGCCAGCAGCCCCCCTAGCGGGGGGGCCCACGGGGAGCTGTTTTTT
TRBJ1-6 | TRBV7-2 | once | 17 | . | CASSLVGGITYNSPLHF | TGTGCCAGCAGCTTAGTAGGCGGGATAACCTATAATTCACCCCTCCACTTT
TRBJ1-1 | TRBV29-1 | . | 11 | . | CSAPMNTEAFF | TGCAGCGCCCCCATGAACACTGAAGCTTTCTTT
TRBJ2-1 | TRBV19 | once | 16 | . | CASRRGPAGSYNEQFF | TGTGCCAGTAGGAGGGGGCCCGCGGGGTCCTACAATGAGCAGTTCTTC
TRBJ2-7 | TRBV14 | . | 15 | TRBD1 | CASSLGLTGGSQWYF | TGTGCCAGCAGCCTGGGCCTAACAGGGGGATCCCAGTGGTACTTC
TRBJ2-2 | TRBV4-3 | . | 18 | TRBD1 | CASSLKATGGTGSGELFF | TGCGCCAGCAGCCTCAAGGCAACAGGGGGCACGGGTTCCGGGGAGCTGTTTTTT
TRBJ1-2 | TRBV5-5 | . | 14 | . | CASSPGGEYYGYTF | TGTGCCAGCAGCCCGGGCGGAGAGTACTATGGCTACACCTTC
TRBJ2-2 | TRBV29-1 | . | 13 | . | CSVVQPNTGELFF | TGCAGCGTTGTTCAACCGAACACCGGGGAGCTGTTTTTT
TRBJ1-1 | TRBV4-3 | . | 14 | . | CASSQEGWDTEAFF | TGCGCCAGCAGCCAAGAAGGGTGGGACACTGAAGCTTTCTTT
TRBJ1-1 | TRBV10-3 | . | 12 | TRBD1 | CAISETGAEAFF | TGTGCCATCAGTGAGACAGGGGCTGAAGCTTTCTTT
TRBJ2-5 | TRBV7-3 | . | 15 | TRBD2 | CASSLNAGGRETQYF | TGTGCCAGCAGCTTAAATGCGGGGGGTCGGGAGACCCAGTACTTC
TRBJ2-1 | TRBV6-4 | . | 15 | TRBD2 | CASRLAGGTYNEQFF | TGTGCCAGCAGATTAGCGGGGGGTACTTACAATGAGCAGTTCTTC
TRBJ1-2 | TRBV10-3 | . | 18 | . | CAISESLTDEKNNYGYTF | TGTGCCATCAGTGAGTCGTTGACAGACGAAAAAAACAACTATGGCTACACCTTC
TRBJ2-6 | TRBV4-3 | . | 21 | TRBD2 | CASSQEGIMGTSGSGANVLTF | TGCGCCAGCAGCCAAGAGGGCATTATGGGGACTAGCGGGTCTGGGGCCAACGTCCTGACTTTC
TRBJ2-7 | TRBV9 | . | 16 | . | CASSVGIGGGPYEQYF | TGTGCCAGCAGCGTAGGAATAGGAGGGGGTCCCTACGAGCAGTACTTC
TRBJ1-5 | TRBV5-6 | . | 14 | . | CASSLTGTDQPQHF | TGTGCCAGCAGCTTGACAGGGACCGATCAGCCCCAGCATTTT
TRBJ2-7 | TRBV5-4 | . | 15 | . | CASSFSLYRDSEQYF | TGTGCCAGCAGCTTTAGTTTGTACAGGGACTCCGAGCAGTACTTC
TRBJ2-6 | TRBV6-6 | . | 15 | . | CASSISHSGANVLTF | TGTGCCAGCAGCATTAGCCACTCTGGGGCCAACGTCCTGACTTTC
TRBJ1-2 | TRBV27 | . | 15 | TRBD1 | CASSPTGEPSYGYTF | TGTGCCAGCAGTCCCACAGGGGAGCCCTCCTATGGCTACACCTTC
TRBJ2-7 | TRBV4-3 | . | 17 | TRBD2 | CASSYRTSSGGPYEQYF | TGCGCCAGCAGCTACAGAACATCTAGCGGGGGGCCCTACGAGCAGTACTTC
TRBJ1-2 | TRBV7-9 | . | 14 | TRBD1 | CASSFGQGAKGYTF | TGTGCCAGCAGCTTCGGACAGGGGGCTAAGGGCTACACCTTC
TRBJ1-5 | TRBV5-1 | . | 13 | . | CASSLKGDQPQHF | TGCGCCAGCAGCTTGAAGGGTGACCAGCCCCAGCATTTT
TRBJ1-5 | TRBV6-5 | once | 15 | TRBD1 | CASSPQGAVPQPQHF | TGTGCCAGCAGTCCTCAGGGGGCCGTACCACAGCCCCAGCATTTT
TRBJ1-1 | TRBV6-5 | . | 15 | . | CASSYTPQLNTEAFF | TGTGCCAGCAGTTACACTCCACAGCTGAACACTGAAGCTTTCTTT
TRBJ1-5 | TRBV4-3 | . | 13 | . | CASSQAVDQPQHF | TGCGCCAGCAGCCAAGCAGTCGATCAGCCCCAGCATTTT
TRBJ1-6 | TRBV10-3 | few | 14 | . | CAISQDIQVSPLHF | TGTGCCATATCCCAGGACATCCAGGTCTCACCCCTCCACTTT
TRBJ2-2 | TRBV18 | once | 15 | . | CASSSGTPNTGELFF | TGTGCCAGCTCATCCGGGACTCCCAACACCGGGGAGCTGTTTTTT
TRBJ2-2 | TRBV12-5 | . | 20 | TRBD2 | CASGLGPPFSGDNNTGELFF | TGTGCTAGTGGTTTGGGACCCCCTTTTAGCGGGGACAACAACACCGGGGAGCTGTTTTTT